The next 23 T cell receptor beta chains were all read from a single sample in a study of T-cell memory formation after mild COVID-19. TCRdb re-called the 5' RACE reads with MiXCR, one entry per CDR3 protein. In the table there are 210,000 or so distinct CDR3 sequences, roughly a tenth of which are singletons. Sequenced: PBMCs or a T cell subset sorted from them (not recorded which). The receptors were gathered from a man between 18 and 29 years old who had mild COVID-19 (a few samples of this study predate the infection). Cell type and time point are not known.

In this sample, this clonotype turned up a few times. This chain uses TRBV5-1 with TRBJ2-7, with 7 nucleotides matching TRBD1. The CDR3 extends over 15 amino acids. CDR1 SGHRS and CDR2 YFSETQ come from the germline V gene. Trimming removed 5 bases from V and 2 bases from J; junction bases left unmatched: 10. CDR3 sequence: CASRAGTETPYEQYF. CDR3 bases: TGCGCCAGCAGAGCCGGGACAGAGACTCCCTACGAGCAGTACTTC.

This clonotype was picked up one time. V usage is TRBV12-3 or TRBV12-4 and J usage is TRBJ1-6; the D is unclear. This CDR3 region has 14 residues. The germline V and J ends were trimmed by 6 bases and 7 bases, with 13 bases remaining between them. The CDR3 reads CASSINSGNSPLHF. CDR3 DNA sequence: TGTGCCAGCAGCATCAATTCGGGGAATTCACCCCTCCACTTT.

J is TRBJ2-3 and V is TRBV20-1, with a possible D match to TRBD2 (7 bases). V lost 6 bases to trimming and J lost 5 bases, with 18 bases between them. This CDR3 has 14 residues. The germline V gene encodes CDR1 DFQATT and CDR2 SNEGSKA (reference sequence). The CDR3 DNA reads TGCAGTGCGCTGGGGGGGGCCGCTGGAGATACGCAGTATTTT. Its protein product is CSALGGAAGDTQYF.

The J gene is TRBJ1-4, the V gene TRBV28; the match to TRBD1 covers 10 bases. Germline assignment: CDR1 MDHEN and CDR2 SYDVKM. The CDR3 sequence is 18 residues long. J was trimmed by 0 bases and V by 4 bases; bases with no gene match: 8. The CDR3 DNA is TGTGCCAGCAGTTGGGACAGGGGAATCAAAGCAACTAATGAAAAACTGTTTTTT. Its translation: CASSWDRGIKATNEKLFF.

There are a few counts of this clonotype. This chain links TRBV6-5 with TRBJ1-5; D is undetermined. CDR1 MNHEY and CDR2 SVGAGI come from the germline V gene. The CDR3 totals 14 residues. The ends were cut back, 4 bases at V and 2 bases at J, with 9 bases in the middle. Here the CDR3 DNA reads TGTGCCAGCAGTTCCGGGAGCGGCAATCAGCCCCAGCATTTT. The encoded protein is CASSSGSGNQPQHF.

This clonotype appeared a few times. The CDR3 DNA reads TGTGCCAGCAGCCCGGCGGGGATAGAGCAGTTCTTC. Translating gives CASSPAGIEQFF. V is TRBV7-2 and J is TRBJ2-1; D possibly corresponds to TRBD2 (6 bases). Germline CDR1 SGHTA, CDR2 FQGNSA. The CDR3 length is 12 residues. V lost 5 bases and J lost 10, with 12 bases in between. Based on the CDR3 plus reference TRBV7-2 and TRBJ2-1, the full variable domain is GAGVSQSPSNKVTEKGKDVELRCDPISGHTALYWYRQSLGQGLEFLIYFQGNSAPDKSGLPSDRFSAERTGGSVSTLTIQRTQQEDSAVYLCASSPAGIEQFFGPGTRLTVL.

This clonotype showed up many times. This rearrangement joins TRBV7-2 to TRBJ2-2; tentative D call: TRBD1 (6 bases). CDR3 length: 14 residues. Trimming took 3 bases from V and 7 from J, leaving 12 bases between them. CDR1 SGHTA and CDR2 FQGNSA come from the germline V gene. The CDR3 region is CASSFLTGFGELFF. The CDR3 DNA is TGTGCCAGCAGCTTTCTTACAGGGTTCGGGGAGCTGTTTTTT.

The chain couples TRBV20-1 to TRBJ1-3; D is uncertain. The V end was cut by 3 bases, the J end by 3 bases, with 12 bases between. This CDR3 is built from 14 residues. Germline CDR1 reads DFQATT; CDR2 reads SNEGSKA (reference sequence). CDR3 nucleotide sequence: TGCAGTGCTAGTCCGGGCACATATGGAAACACCATATATTTT. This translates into CSASPGTYGNTIYF.

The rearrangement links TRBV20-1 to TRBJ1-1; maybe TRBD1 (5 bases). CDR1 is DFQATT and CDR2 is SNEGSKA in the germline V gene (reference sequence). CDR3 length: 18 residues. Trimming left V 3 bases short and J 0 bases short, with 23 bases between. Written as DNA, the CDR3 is TGCAGTGCTAGGACATCTGGTGGGGGTCGGATCTTGAACACTGAAGCTTTCTTT. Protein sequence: CSARTSGGGRILNTEAFF.

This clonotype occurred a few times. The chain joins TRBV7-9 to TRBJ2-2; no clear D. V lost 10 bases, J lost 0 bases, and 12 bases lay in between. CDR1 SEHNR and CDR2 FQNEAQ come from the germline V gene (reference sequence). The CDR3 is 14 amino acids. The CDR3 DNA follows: TGTGCCAACACGCCGTACGCGAACACCGGGGAGCTGTTTTTT. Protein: CANTPYANTGELFF.

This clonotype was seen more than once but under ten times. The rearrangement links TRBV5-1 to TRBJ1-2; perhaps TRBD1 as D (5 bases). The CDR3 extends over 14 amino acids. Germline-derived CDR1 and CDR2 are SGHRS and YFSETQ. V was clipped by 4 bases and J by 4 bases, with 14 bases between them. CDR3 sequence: CASSPAPGIYGYTF. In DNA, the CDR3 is TGCGCCAGCAGCCCCGCGCCAGGGATCTATGGCTACACCTTC.

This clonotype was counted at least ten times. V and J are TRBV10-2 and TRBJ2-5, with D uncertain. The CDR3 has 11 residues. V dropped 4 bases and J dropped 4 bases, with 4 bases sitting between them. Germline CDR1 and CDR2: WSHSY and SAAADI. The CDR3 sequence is CASSVTETQYF. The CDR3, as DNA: TGCGCCAGCAGTGTGACAGAGACCCAGTACTTC.

The CDR3 bases are TGTGCCAGCAGCCAAGGGGTACAGGGGGTTGCCTACGAGCAGTACGTC. It codes for CASSQGVQGVAYEQYV. This sequence joins TRBV3-1 and TRBJ2-7, with 8 positions matching TRBD1. CDR1 is LGHDT, CDR2 YNNKEL, per germline (reference sequence). V lost 1 base, J lost 2 bases, and 7 bases stayed unmatched. This CDR3 region has 16 residues.

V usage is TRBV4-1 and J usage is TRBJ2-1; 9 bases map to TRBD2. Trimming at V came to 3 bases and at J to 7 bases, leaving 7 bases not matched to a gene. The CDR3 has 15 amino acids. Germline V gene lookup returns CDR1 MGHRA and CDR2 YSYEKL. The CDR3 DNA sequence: TGCGCCAGCAGCCATATAGCGGGAGATGGGAATGAGCAGTTCTTC. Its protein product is CASSHIAGDGNEQFF.

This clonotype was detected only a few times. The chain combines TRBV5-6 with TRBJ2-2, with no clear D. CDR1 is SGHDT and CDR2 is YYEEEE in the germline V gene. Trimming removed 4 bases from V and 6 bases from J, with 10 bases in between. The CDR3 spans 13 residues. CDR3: CASSLLPPGELFF. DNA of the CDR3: TGTGCCAGCAGCCTATTACCCCCCGGGGAGCTGTTTTTT.

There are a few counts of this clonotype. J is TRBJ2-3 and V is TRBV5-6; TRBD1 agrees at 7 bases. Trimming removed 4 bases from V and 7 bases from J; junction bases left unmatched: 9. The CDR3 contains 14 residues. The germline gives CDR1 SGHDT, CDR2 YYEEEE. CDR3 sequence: CASSPIQGLNTQYF. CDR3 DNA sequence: TGTGCCAGCAGCCCGATACAGGGGCTCAATACGCAGTATTTT.

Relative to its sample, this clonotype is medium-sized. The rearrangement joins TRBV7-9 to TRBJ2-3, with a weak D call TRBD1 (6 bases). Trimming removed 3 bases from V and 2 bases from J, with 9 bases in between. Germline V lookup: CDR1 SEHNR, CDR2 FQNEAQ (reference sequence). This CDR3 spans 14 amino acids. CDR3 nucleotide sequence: TGTGCCAGCAGCTTTTCAGGGGACACAGATACGCAGTATTTT. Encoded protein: CASSFSGDTDTQYF.

CDR3 sequence reads: CASSLALHDGYTF. The DNA of the CDR3 is TGTGCCAGCAGTTTAGCCCTCCACGATGGCTACACCTTC. The chain is built from TRBV12-3 or TRBV12-4 and TRBJ1-2; D not resolved. V lost 0 bases and J lost 6, with 8 bases in between. The CDR3 has 13 amino acids.

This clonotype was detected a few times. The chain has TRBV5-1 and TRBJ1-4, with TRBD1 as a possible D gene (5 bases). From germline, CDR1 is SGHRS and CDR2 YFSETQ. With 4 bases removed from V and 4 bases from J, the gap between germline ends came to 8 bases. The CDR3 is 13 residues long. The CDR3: CASSRDVNEKLFF. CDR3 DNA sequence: TGCGCCAGCAGCCGGGACGTTAATGAAAAACTGTTTTTT.

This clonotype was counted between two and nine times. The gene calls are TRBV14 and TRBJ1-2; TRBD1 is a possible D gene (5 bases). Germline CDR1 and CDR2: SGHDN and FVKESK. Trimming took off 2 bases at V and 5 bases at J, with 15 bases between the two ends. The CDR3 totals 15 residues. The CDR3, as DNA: TGTGCCAGCAGCCAAAGGCGAGGGGAGCCTTATGGCTACACCTTC. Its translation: CASSQRRGEPYGYTF. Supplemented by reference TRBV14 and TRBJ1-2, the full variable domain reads EAGVTQFPSHSVIEKGQTVTLRCDPISGHDNLYWYRRVMGKEIKFLLHFVKESKQDESGMPNNRFLAERTGGTYSTLKVQPAELEDSGVYFCASSQRRGEPYGYTFGSGTRLTVV.

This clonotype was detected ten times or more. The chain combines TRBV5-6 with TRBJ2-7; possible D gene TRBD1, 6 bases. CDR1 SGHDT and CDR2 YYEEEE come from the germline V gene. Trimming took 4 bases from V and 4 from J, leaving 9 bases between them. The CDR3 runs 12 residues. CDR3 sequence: CASSAGEYEQYV. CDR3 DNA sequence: TGTGCCAGCAGCGCAGGGGAGTACGAGCAGTACGTC.

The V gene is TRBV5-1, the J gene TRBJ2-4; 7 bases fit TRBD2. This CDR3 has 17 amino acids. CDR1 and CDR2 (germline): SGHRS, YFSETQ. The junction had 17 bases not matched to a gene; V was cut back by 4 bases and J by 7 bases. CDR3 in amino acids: CASSAIQGRGRGNIQYF. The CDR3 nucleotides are TGCGCCAGCAGCGCCATCCAAGGGAGGGGCCGGGGGAACATTCAGTACTTC.

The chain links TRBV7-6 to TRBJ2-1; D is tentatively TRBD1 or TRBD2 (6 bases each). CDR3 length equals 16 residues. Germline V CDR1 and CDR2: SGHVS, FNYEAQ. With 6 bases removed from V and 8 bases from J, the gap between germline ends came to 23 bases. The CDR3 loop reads CASRYEAANGGDEQFF. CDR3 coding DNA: TGTGCCAGCAGGTATGAAGCGGCTAACGGGGGCGATGAGCAGTTCTTC.